The entry below describes one T cell receptor (beta chain). Its target is unknown. The record originates from a study of radiation and T cells in renal cell carcinoma. Across the study: Nephrectomy followed 15 Gy stereotactic body radiation by 4 weeks.

Profiled with immunoSEQ multiplex PCR; TCRdb holds only in-frame clones, not every one. The table lists about 130,000 clones, roughly 80% of them singletons. In germline, CDR1 is SGHRS, CDR2 YFSETQ. Trimming took 0 bases from V and 2 from J, leaving 9 bases between them. CDR3 length equals 14 residues. As to time point: baseline pretreatment blood. Treatment specified: 15 Gy SBRT to primary tumor, nephrectomy 4 weeks later. After SBRT, blood was collected at 2 and 4 weeks, plus baseline. Broader study findings: Without pretreatment biopsies, baseline tumor clonotype presence was undetermined.

The sequence came from an older woman with renal cell carcinoma. Source: blood, taken from a patient whose treatment included radiotherapy and nephrectomy. The V call is TRBV5-1, the J call TRBJ2-7; maybe TRBD1 (6 bases). CDR3 sequence: CASSLETGPYEQYF. The CDR3 bases are TGCGCCAGCAGCTTGGAGACAGGCCCCTACGAGCAGTACTTC.